This T cell receptor beta chain came from a study of blood T cell repertoires in COVID-19. Germline CDR1 is SGHNT and CDR2 is YYREEE (reference sequence). The CDR3 sequence is 15 residues long. Trimming removed 4 bases from V and 0 bases from J; junction bases left unmatched: 2. Data came from immunoSEQ multiplex PCR; TCRdb stores just in-frame clones and leaves some out. Of hundreds of thousands of clones detected, about 88% appear once; the ten largest clones hold 2% to 2.5%. In assigning cohorts, the study relied on participant-reported clinical history. The sequence was collected from a woman in her fifties or sixties in a cohort exposed to, infected with or recovered from COVID-19 (not recorded which). This chain connects TRBV5-4 to TRBJ2-3; 10 bases match TRBD1. Sequencing input: PBMCs or T cells enriched from blood (not recorded which). CDR3 bases: TGTGCCAGCAGCGGGACAGGGGCCAGCACAGATACGCAGTATTTT. It codes for CASSGTGASTDTQYF.